These 13 T cell receptor beta chains came from one sample sequenced in a study of blood T cell repertoires in COVID-19. Assay used: immunoSEQ multiplex PCR; TCRdb lists only in-frame clones, some missing. The table records 400,000 to 500,000 clones, about 88% of them present only once. Sequencing was carried out using PBMCs or T cells enriched from blood (not recorded which). The receptor source for this set is a woman younger than 30 who had been exposed to COVID-19.

The chain combines TRBV4-2 with TRBJ2-7; maybe TRBD2 (5 bases). Trimming left V 1 base short and J 3 bases short, with 13 bases between. Germline CDR1 reads LGHNA; CDR2 reads YNFKEQ. The CDR3 extends over 15 amino acids. CDR3: CASSQGSSGNYEQYF. The CDR3 DNA is TGTGCCAGCAGCCAAGGAAGCTCGGGAAACTACGAGCAGTACTTC.

A single count supports this clone. The genes are TRBV6-5 and TRBJ1-2; 8 positions match TRBD1. The CDR3 is 13 amino acids. V lost 5 bases to trimming and J lost 3 bases; unmatched junction nucleotides: 2. The germline V gene has CDR1 MNHEY and CDR2 SVGAGI. The CDR3 DNA is TGTGCCAGCAGTCCGACAGGGGACTATGGCTACACCTTC. This encodes CASSPTGDYGYTF.

This clone was observed once. The chain is built from TRBV29-1 and TRBJ1-2; TRBD1 matches 8 bases. The CDR3 loop spans 15 amino acids. Germline V CDR1 and CDR2: SQVTM, ANQGSEA. J was trimmed by 1 base and V by 3 bases; bases with no gene match: 7. This CDR3 reads CSVDPGGYLNYGYTF. The CDR3 DNA reads as TGCAGCGTTGACCCAGGGGGCTACCTTAACTATGGCTACACCTTC.

This clone was counted a few times. The rearrangement links TRBV10-2 to TRBJ1-1; D is ambiguous. Trimming removed 3 bases from V and 1 base from J, with 9 bases in between. The germline V gene has CDR1 WSHSY and CDR2 SAAADI. This CDR3 region has 14 residues. CDR3 protein: CASSDGHPNTEAFF. The CDR3 nucleotides read TGCGCCAGCAGTGATGGGCACCCGAACACTGAAGCTTTCTTT.

The chain has TRBV19 and TRBJ1-5; unclear D gene. Trimming removed 5 bases from V and 7 bases from J, with 12 bases in between. The CDR3 loop spans 13 amino acids. Germline CDR1 is LNHDA and CDR2 is SQIVND (reference sequence). CDR3 in DNA: TGTGCCAGTAGTCCCGGGGTACGGCAGCCCCAGCATTTT. Its translation: CASSPGVRQPQHF.

J is TRBJ2-7 and V is TRBV4-1, with 14 bases lining up with TRBD2. V shed 0 bases and J 4 bases; nucleotides not matched to a gene: 2. Germline assignment: CDR1 MGHRA and CDR2 YSYEKL. This CDR3 has 16 residues. CDR3 sequence: CASSQEGTSGSYEQYF. CDR3 sequence (DNA): TGCGCCAGCAGCCAAGAGGGGACTAGCGGGAGTTACGAGCAGTACTTC.

The chain links TRBV5-5 to TRBJ2-7; possibly TRBD2 for D (6 bases). V dropped 0 bases and J dropped 7 bases, with 8 bases sitting between them. This CDR3 has 12 residues. Germline lookup yields CDR1 SGHKS and CDR2 YYEKEE (reference sequence). The CDR3 here is CASSLVGGEQYF. The CDR3 nucleotides are TGTGCCAGCAGCTTGGTGGGAGGTGAGCAGTACTTC.

The chain recombines TRBV28 with TRBJ1-6; D ambiguous. The CDR3 runs to 16 residues. The V end lost 3 bases, the J end lost 0 bases, and 9 bases lay between the germline ends. Germline V gene data show CDR1 as MDHEN and CDR2 as SYDVKM. The CDR3 sequence: CASSFQVSSYNSPLHF. DNA for the CDR3: TGTGCCAGCAGTTTCCAGGTCAGCTCCTATAATTCACCCCTCCACTTT.

In this sample, this clone turned up a few times. The CDR3 coding sequence is TGTGCCACCAGCAGCCAGGACAGGCCCCCCTACGAGCAGTACTTC. It is translated as CATSSQDRPPYEQYF. The genes are TRBV15 and TRBJ2-7; 7 positions agree with TRBD1. The CDR3 is 15 amino acids. V gave up 3 bases and J gave up 2 bases; unmatched junction bases: 7. The germline gives CDR1 LNHNV, CDR2 YYDKDF (reference sequence). The variable domain in full, completed from reference TRBV15 and TRBJ2-7, reads DAMVIQNPRYQVTQFGKPVTLSCSQTLNHNVMYWYQQKSSQAPKLLFHYYDKDFNNEADTPDNFQSRRPNTSFCFLDIRSPGLGDTAMYLCATSSQDRPPYEQYFGPGTRLTVT.

The rearrangement joins TRBV4-3 to TRBJ2-7; 7 nucleotides match TRBD1. Germline CDR1 is LGHNA and CDR2 is YSLEER. This CDR3 region has 14 residues. V was pared by 4 bases and J by 6 bases, with 9 bases of the junction left unmatched. DNA for the CDR3: TGCGCCAGCAGCCCTTTCGGGTACAGGGGCGAGCAGTACTTC. It yields the protein CASSPFGYRGEQYF.

This chain joins TRBV6-5 and TRBJ2-1, with D unresolved. CDR3 length: 13 amino acids. Trimming shortened V by 3 bases and J by 1 base, and 4 bases separated the two germline ends. CDR1 MNHEY and CDR2 SVGAGI come from the germline V gene. The CDR3 reads CASSYTSYNEQFF. In DNA form, the CDR3 reads TGTGCCAGCAGTTATACATCCTACAATGAGCAGTTCTTC.

As regards this clone: Other DNA sequences in this sample translate to the same CDR3. The chain joins TRBV7-9 to TRBJ2-7, with 8 bases identical to TRBD1. The CDR3 runs 14 residues. Trimming cost V 5 bases and J 4 bases; bases outside gene matches: 7. Germline V lookup: CDR1 SEHNR, CDR2 FQNEAQ (reference sequence). The CDR3 protein is CASSPRQGPYEQYF. The CDR3 bases are TGTGCCAGCAGCCCTCGACAGGGGCCGTACGAGCAGTACTTC. The variable domain in full, with the rest retrieved from reference TRBV7-9 and TRBJ2-7, is DTGVSQNPRHKITKRGQNVTFRCDPISEHNRLYWYRQTLGQGPEFLTYFQNEAQLEKSRLLSDRFSAERPKGSFSTLEIQRTEQGDSAMYLCASSPRQGPYEQYFGPGTRLTVT.

The DNA of the CDR3 is TGCGCCAGCGGCCCCAGACTAGCGGGAACCCAAGAGACCCAGTACTTC. This translates into CASGPRLAGTQETQYF. The chain combines TRBV5-1 with TRBJ2-5; 11 bases agree with TRBD2. Germline V CDR1 and CDR2: SGHRS, YFSETQ. CDR3 length: 16 residues. V shed 7 bases and J 1 base; nucleotides not matched to a gene: 9.